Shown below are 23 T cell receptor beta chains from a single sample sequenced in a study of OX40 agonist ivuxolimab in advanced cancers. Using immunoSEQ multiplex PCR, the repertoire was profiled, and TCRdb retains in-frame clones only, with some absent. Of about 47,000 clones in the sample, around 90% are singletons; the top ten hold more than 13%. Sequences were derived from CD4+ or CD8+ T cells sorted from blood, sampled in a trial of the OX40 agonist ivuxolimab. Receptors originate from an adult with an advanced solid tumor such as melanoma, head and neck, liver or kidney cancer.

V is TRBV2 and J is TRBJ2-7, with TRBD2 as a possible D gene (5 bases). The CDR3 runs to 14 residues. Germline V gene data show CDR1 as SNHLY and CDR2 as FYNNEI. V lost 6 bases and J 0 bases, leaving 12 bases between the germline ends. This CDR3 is CASSARTASYEQYF. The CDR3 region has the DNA TGTGCCAGCAGCGCCAGGACTGCCTCCTACGAGCAGTACTTC. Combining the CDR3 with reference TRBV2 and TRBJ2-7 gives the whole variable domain EPEVTQTPSHQVTQMGQEVILRCVPISNHLYFYWYRQILGQKVEFLVSFYNNEISEKSEIFDDQFSVERPDGSNFTLKIRSTKLEDSAMYFCASSARTASYEQYFGPGTRLTVT.

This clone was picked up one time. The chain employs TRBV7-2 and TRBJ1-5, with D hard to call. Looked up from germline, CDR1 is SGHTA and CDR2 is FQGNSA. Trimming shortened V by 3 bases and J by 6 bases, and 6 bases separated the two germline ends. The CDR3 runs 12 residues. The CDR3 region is CASSFGGQPQHF. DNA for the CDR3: TGTGCCAGCAGCTTCGGCGGTCAGCCCCAGCATTTT.

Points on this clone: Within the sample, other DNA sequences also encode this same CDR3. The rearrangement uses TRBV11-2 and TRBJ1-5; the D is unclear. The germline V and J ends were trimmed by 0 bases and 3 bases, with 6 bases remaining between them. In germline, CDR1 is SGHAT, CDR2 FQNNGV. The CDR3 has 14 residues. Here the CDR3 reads CASSLDPNNQPQHF. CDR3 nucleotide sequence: TGTGCCAGCAGCTTAGATCCAAACAATCAGCCCCAGCATTTT. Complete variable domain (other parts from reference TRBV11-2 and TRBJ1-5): EAGVAQSPRYKIIEKRQSVAFWCNPISGHATLYWYQQILGQGPKLLIQFQNNGVVDDSQLPKDRFSAERLKGVDSTLKIQPAKLEDSAVYLCASSLDPNNQPQHFGDGTRLSIL.

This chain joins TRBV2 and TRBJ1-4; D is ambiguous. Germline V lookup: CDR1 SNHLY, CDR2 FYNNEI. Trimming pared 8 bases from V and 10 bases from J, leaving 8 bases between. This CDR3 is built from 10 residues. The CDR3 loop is CASRMVKLFF. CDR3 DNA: TGTGCCAGCCGGATGGTAAAACTGTTTTTT. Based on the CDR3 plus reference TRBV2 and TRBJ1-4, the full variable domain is EPEVTQTPSHQVTQMGQEVILRCVPISNHLYFYWYRQILGQKVEFLVSFYNNEISEKSEIFDDQFSVERPDGSNFTLKIRSTKLEDSAMYFCASRMVKLFFGSGTQLSVL.

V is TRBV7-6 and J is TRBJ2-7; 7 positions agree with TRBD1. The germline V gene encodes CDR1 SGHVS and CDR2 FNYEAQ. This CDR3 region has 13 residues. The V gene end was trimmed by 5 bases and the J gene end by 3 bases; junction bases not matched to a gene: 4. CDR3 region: CASSKNRGYEQYF. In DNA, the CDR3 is TGTGCCAGCAGCAAAAACAGGGGCTACGAGCAGTACTTC.

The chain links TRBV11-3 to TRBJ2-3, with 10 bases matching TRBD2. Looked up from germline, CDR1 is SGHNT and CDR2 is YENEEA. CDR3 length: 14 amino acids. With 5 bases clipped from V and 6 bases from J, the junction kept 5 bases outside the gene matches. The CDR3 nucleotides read TGTGCCAGCAGCCAAACTAGCGGGACCGATACGCAGTATTTT. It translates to CASSQTSGTDTQYF.

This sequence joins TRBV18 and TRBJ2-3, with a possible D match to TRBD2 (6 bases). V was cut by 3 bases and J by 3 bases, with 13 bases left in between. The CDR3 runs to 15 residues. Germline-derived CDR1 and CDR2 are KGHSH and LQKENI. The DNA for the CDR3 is TGTGCCAGCTCACCGGAGGGACTTCATACAGATACGCAGTATTTT. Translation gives CASSPEGLHTDTQYF.

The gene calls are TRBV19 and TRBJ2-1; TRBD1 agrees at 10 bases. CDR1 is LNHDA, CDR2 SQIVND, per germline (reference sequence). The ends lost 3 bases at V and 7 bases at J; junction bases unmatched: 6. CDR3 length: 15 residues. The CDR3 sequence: CASSIATGGANEQFF. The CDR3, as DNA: TGTGCCAGTAGTATCGCGACAGGGGGCGCGAATGAGCAGTTCTTC. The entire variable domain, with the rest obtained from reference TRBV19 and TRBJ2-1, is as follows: DGGITQSPKYLFRKEGQNVTLSCEQNLNHDAMYWYRQDPGQGLRLIYYSQIVNDFQKGDIAEGYSVSREKKESFPLTVTSAQKNPTAFYLCASSIATGGANEQFFGPGTRLTVL.

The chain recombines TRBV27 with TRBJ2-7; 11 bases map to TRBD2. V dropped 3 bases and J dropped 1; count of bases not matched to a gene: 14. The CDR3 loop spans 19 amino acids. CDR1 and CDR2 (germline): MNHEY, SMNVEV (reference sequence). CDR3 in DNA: TGTGCCAGCAGTTTTCGGCTAGCGGGAGGAAGGGTACCATCCTACGAGCAGTACTTC. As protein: CASSFRLAGGRVPSYEQYF.

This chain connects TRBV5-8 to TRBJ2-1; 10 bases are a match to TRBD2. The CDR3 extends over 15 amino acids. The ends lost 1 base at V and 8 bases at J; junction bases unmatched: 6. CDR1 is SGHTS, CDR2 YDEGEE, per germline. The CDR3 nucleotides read TGTGCCAGCAGCTTGATTAGCGGGGGGTGGGATGAGCAGTTCTTC. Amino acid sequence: CASSLISGGWDEQFF. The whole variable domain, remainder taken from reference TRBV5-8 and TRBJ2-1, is EAGVTQSPTHLIKTRGQQATLRCSPISGHTSVYWYQQALGLGLQFLLWYDEGEERNRGNFPPRFSGRQFPNYSSELNVNALELEDSALYLCASSLISGGWDEQFFGPGTRLTVL.

CDR3 nucleotide sequence: TGTGCCAGCAGTAGGGACAGAGGTAATTCACCCCTCCACTTT. Amino acids: CASSRDRGNSPLHF. V is TRBV27 and J is TRBJ1-6; 7 bases fit TRBD1. V shed 5 bases, J shed 6 bases, and the junction held 4 bases outside the gene matches. This CDR3 has 14 amino acids. Germline V lookup: CDR1 MNHEY, CDR2 SMNVEV (reference sequence).

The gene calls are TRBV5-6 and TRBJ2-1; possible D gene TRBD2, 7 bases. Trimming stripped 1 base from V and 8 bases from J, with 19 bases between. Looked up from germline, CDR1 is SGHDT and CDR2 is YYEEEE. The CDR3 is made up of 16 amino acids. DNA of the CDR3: TGTGCCAGCAGCTTGTCGGGGGGCATCACCTTAGATGAGCAGTTCTTC. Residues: CASSLSGGITLDEQFF.

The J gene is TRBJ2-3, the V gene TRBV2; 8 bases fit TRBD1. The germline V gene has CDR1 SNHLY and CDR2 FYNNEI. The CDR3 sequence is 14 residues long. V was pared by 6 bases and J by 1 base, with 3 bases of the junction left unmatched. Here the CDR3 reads CASRYRGGTDTQYF. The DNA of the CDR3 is TGTGCCAGCAGGTACAGGGGGGGCACAGATACGCAGTATTTT.

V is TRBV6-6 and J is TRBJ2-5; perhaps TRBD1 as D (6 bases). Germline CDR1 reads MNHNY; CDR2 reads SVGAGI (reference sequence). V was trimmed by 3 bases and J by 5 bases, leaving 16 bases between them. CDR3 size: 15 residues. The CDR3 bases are TGTGCCAGCAGTTATGAACAGGGCAGATCGGAGACCCAGTACTTC. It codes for CASSYEQGRSETQYF.

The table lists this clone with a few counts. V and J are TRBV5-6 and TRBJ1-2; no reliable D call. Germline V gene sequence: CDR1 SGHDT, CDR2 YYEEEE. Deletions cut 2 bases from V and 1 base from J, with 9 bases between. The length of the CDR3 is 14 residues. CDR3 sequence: CASSFSTFNYGYTF. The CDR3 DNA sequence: TGTGCCAGCAGCTTCTCCACATTTAACTATGGCTACACCTTC. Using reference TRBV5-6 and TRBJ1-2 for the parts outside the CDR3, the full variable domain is DAGVTQSPTHLIKTRGQQVTLRCSPKSGHDTVSWYQQALGQGPQFIFQYYEEEERQRGNFPDRFSGHQFPNYSSELNVNALLLGDSALYLCASSFSTFNYGYTFGSGTRLTVV.

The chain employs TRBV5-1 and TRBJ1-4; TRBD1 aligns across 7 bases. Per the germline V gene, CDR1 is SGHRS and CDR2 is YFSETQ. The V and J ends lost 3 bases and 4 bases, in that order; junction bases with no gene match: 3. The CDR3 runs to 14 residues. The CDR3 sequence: CASSSGGGNEKLFF. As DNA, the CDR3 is TGCGCCAGCAGCTCAGGGGGAGGTAATGAAAAACTGTTTTTT.

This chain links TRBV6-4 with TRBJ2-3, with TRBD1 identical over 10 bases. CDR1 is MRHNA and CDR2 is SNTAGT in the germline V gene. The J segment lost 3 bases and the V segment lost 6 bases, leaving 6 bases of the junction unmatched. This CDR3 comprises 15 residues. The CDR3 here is CASSAGTGETDTQYF. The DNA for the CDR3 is TGTGCCAGCAGCGCCGGGACAGGGGAAACAGATACGCAGTATTTT.

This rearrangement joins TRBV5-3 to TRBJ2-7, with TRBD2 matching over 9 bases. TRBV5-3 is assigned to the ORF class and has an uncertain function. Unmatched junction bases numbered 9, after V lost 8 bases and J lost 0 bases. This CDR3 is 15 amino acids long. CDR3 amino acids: CASSQDSGSSYEQYF. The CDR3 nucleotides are TGTGCCAGCAGCCAAGATAGCGGGAGCTCCTACGAGCAGTACTTC.

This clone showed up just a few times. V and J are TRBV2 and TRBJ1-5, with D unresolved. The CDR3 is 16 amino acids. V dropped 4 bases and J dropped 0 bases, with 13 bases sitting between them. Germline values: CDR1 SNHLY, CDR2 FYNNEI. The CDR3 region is CASSVRAAHSNQPQHF. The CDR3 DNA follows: TGTGCCAGCAGTGTTAGGGCAGCCCATAGCAATCAGCCCCAGCATTTT.

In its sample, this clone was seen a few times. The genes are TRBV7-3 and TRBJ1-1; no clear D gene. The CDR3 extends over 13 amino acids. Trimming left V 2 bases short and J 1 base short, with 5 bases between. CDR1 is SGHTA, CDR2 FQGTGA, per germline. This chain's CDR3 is CASSLSENTEAFF. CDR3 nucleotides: TGTGCCAGCAGCTTATCCGAGAACACTGAAGCTTTCTTT.

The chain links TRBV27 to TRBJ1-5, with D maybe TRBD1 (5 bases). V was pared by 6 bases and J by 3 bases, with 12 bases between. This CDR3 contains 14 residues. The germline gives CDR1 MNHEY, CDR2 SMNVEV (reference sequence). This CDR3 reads CASSPTGYNQPQHF. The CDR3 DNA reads TGTGCCAGCAGCCCTACAGGTTACAATCAGCCCCAGCATTTT.

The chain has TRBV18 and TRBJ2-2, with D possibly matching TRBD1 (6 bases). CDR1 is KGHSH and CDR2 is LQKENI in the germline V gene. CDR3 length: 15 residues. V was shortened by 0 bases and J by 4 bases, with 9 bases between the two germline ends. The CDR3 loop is CASSPPEGGTGELFF. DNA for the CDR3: TGTGCCAGCTCACCACCGGAAGGGGGCACCGGGGAGCTGTTTTTT.

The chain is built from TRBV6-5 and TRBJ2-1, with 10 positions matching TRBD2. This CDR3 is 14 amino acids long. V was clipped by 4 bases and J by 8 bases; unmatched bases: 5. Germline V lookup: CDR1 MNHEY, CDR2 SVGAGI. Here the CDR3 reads CASSLGLASDEQFF. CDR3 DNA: TGTGCCAGCAGTTTGGGACTAGCGAGTGATGAGCAGTTCTTC.